Following are 22 T cell receptor beta chains from one sample sequenced in a study of cytomegalovirus exposure and HLA in healthy donors. The PCR ran on 60 Vbeta and 13 Jbeta primers. Sequenced by immunoSEQ multiplex PCR; TCRdb stores in-frame clones only, minus some. Recorded for this sample: around 150,000 clones. The specimen was PBMCs. The receptors derive from a woman in her sixties or seventies in good health and CMV-seronegative.

This chain uses TRBV5-6 with TRBJ2-5; D perhaps matches TRBD1 (6 bases). V was cut by 3 bases and J by 1 base, with 7 bases left in between. This CDR3 is built from 13 residues. Per germline, CDR1 SGHDT and CDR2 YYEEEE. CDR3 loop: CASSWTAQETQYF. The CDR3 bases are TGTGCCAGCAGCTGGACAGCCCAAGAGACCCAGTACTTC.

The V call is TRBV5-1, the J call TRBJ1-5; no reliable D call. The V end was cut by 0 bases, the J end by 1 base, with 11 bases between. Per the germline V gene, CDR1 is SGHRS and CDR2 is YFSETQ. The CDR3 totals 16 residues. The CDR3 here is CASSLDPGLSNQPQHF. The CDR3 region has the DNA TGCGCCAGCAGCTTGGACCCAGGCCTCAGCAATCAGCCCCAGCATTTT.

The chain has TRBV18 and TRBJ1-4; D perhaps matches TRBD1 (6 bases). This CDR3 region has 14 residues. Germline V lookup: CDR1 KGHSH, CDR2 LQKENI. V was shortened by 3 bases and J by 7 bases, with 12 bases between the two germline ends. The CDR3 DNA sequence: TGTGCCAGCTCACCGGCAGGGGCATCTGAAAAACTGTTTTTT. Its protein product is CASSPAGASEKLFF. Combining the CDR3 with reference TRBV18 and TRBJ1-4 gives the whole variable domain NAGVMQNPRHLVRRRGQEARLRCSPMKGHSHVYWYRQLPEEGLKFMVYLQKENIIDESGMPKERFSAEFPKEGPSILRIQQVVRGDSAAYFCASSPAGASEKLFFGSGTQLSVL.

V is TRBV27 and J is TRBJ2-7; 7 bases agree with TRBD2. CDR1 is MNHEY and CDR2 is SMNVEV in the germline V gene (reference sequence). The CDR3 has 17 amino acids. Trimming at V came to 3 bases and at J to 3 bases, leaving 14 bases not matched to a gene. This CDR3 reads CASSFGLEGGPHYEQYF. In nucleotides, the CDR3 is TGTGCCAGCAGTTTCGGTCTGGAGGGAGGGCCTCACTACGAGCAGTACTTC.

The rearrangement links TRBV11-3 to TRBJ2-4, with 13 bases matching TRBD2. This CDR3 region has 18 residues. The V gene's germline CDR1 is SGHNT and CDR2 YENEEA. The junction had 3 bases not matched to a gene; V was cut back by 0 bases and J by 1 base. In nucleotides, the CDR3 is TGTGCCAGCAGCTTAGATTCGACTAGCGGGGGGGCCAAAAACATTCAGTACTTC. It encodes CASSLDSTSGGAKNIQYF.

The gene calls are TRBV7-9 and TRBJ1-2; 10 bases align to TRBD1. Germline CDR1 SEHNR, CDR2 FQNEAQ (reference sequence). The CDR3 runs 15 residues. J lost 6 bases, V lost 4 bases, and 8 bases had no gene match. This chain's CDR3 is CASSSTGTGAHGYTF. CDR3 sequence (DNA): TGTGCCAGCAGCTCAACCGGGACAGGGGCCCATGGCTACACCTTC.

The chain links TRBV19 to TRBJ1-1; TRBD1 agrees at 7 bases. This CDR3 comprises 18 residues. Trimming took 3 bases from V and 0 from J; bases not matched to a gene: 13. Germline loops: CDR1 LNHDA, CDR2 SQIVND (reference sequence). DNA of the CDR3: TGTGCCAGTAGTATGTGGAGGGGGCGATCAGGGATGAACACTGAAGCTTTCTTT. Amino acids: CASSMWRGRSGMNTEAFF.

The rearrangement joins TRBV10-3 to TRBJ1-5; D gene uncertain. The CDR3 covers 12 residues. The V gene's germline CDR1 is ENHRY and CDR2 SYGVKD. With 6 bases removed from V and 16 bases from J, the gap between germline ends came to 19 bases. CDR3 in DNA: TGTGCCATCAGCGACATCGACGGGCTAGCTCATTTT. Translating gives CAISDIDGLAHF.

The chain combines TRBV9 with TRBJ2-1; the D gene is possibly TRBD2 (6 bases). CDR3 size: 13 residues. V was pared by 4 bases and J by 10 bases, with 15 bases between. Germline V CDR1 and CDR2: SGDLS, YYNGEE. CDR3 in amino acids: CASSLASDSEQFF. In nucleotides, the CDR3 is TGTGCCAGCAGCCTAGCTAGCGACAGCGAGCAGTTCTTC.

Here the CDR3 reads CASSQLAGVVNEQFF. CDR3 nucleotide sequence: TGCGCCAGCAGCCAACTAGCGGGAGTTGTCAATGAGCAGTTCTTC. The J gene is TRBJ2-1, the V gene TRBV4-1; TRBD2 agrees at 10 bases. Losses at the gene ends were 2 bases for V and 6 bases for J; bases not matched to a gene: 4. The germline V gene has CDR1 MGHRA and CDR2 YSYEKL. The CDR3 extends over 15 amino acids.

This chain uses TRBV15 with TRBJ2-7; D not resolved. V was clipped by 3 bases and J by 2 bases, with 8 bases between them. The germline V gene encodes CDR1 LNHNV and CDR2 YYDKDF (reference sequence). The CDR3 consists of 13 residues. The CDR3 DNA is TGTGCCACCAGCAGGTACGGTACCTACGAGCAGTACTTC. Translating it yields CATSRYGTYEQYF.

CDR3 DNA: TGCGCCAGCAGCTTCCAGGGGGCGGGTGAAAAACTGTTTTTT. Translation: CASSFQGAGEKLFF. The V and J genes are TRBV5-1 and TRBJ1-4, with TRBD1 matching over 8 bases. Trimming took 2 bases from V and 7 from J; bases not matched to a gene: 4. Germline values: CDR1 SGHRS, CDR2 YFSETQ. The CDR3 loop spans 14 amino acids.

The chain uses TRBV2 and TRBJ1-1; D unclear. CDR1 is SNHLY, CDR2 FYNNEI, per germline. This CDR3 is built from 12 residues. V was clipped by 4 bases and J by 4 bases, with 7 bases between them. CDR3 DNA sequence: TGTGCCAGCAGTGGAGGGTTCACTGAAGCTTTCTTT. Its translation: CASSGGFTEAFF. Variable domain in full (rest from reference TRBV2 and TRBJ1-1): EPEVTQTPSHQVTQMGQEVILRCVPISNHLYFYWYRQILGQKVEFLVSFYNNEISEKSEIFDDQFSVERPDGSNFTLKIRSTKLEDSAMYFCASSGGFTEAFFGQGTRLTVV.

The chain carries TRBV13 and TRBJ1-1; weak D call: TRBD1 (5 bases). V gave up 5 bases and J gave up 5 bases, with 6 bases separating them. Germline assignment: CDR1 PRHDT and CDR2 FYEKMQ (reference sequence). CDR3 length equals 11 residues. CDR3 sequence: CASSPGTEAFF. As DNA, the CDR3 is TGTGCCAGCAGCCCAGGGACTGAAGCTTTCTTT.

The rearrangement uses TRBV29-1 and TRBJ2-6, with D possibly TRBD1 on 6 matching bases. The CDR3 is made up of 16 amino acids. Germline V CDR1 and CDR2: SQVTM, ANQGSEA. V dropped 6 bases and J dropped 1 base, with 16 bases sitting between them. In DNA form, the CDR3 reads TGCAGCGTCTCCCGGGACATAGATTCTGGGGCCAACGTCCTGACTTTC. It encodes CSVSRDIDSGANVLTF.

J is TRBJ2-7 and V is TRBV29-1; possible D gene TRBD1, 6 bases. The CDR3 sequence is 13 residues long. Germline V gene data show CDR1 as SQVTM and CDR2 as ANQGSEA. V shed 4 bases and J shed 3 bases, with 13 bases lying between them. In nucleotides, the CDR3 is TGCAGCGTTGCAGGACAGCAGTTCTACGAGCAGTACTTC. It specifies CSVAGQQFYEQYF.

V usage is TRBV6-1 and J usage is TRBJ1-5; weak D call: TRBD1 (5 bases). The V end lost 5 bases, the J end lost 9 bases, and 14 bases lay between the germline ends. The germline V gene encodes CDR1 MNHNS and CDR2 SASEGT. The CDR3 runs to 13 residues. The CDR3 sequence: CASSHETQGPQHF. The CDR3 DNA reads as TGTGCCAGCAGTCACGAGACCCAGGGGCCCCAGCATTTT.

With regard to this clone: Other DNA sequences in the sample encode the same CDR3. This chain links TRBV18 with TRBJ2-5; D unclear. Trimming cost V 3 bases and J 2 bases, with 7 bases left between them. Germline V lookup: CDR1 KGHSH, CDR2 LQKENI. The CDR3 is 13 amino acids. CDR3 nucleotides: TGTGCCAGCTCACCTGGCAGACAAGAGACCCAGTACTTC. Translated, it gives CASSPGRQETQYF.

The rearrangement uses TRBV11-2 and TRBJ1-1; D call uncertain. V lost 3 bases to trimming and J lost 7 bases, with 6 bases between them. CDR1 is SGHAT and CDR2 is FQNNGV in the germline V gene. This CDR3 spans 11 amino acids. CDR3 DNA sequence: TGTGCCAGCAGCTTTCCCGGTGAAGCTTTCTTT. Residues: CASSFPGEAFF.

This chain joins TRBV27 and TRBJ1-5; perhaps TRBD1 as D (6 bases). The CDR3 runs 14 residues. V lost 4 bases and J lost 1, with 8 bases in between. The germline V gene has CDR1 MNHEY and CDR2 SMNVEV (reference sequence). The DNA of the CDR3 is TGTGCCAGCAGTTCAGGGGTCAGCAATCAGCCCCAGCATTTT. Translated: CASSSGVSNQPQHF.

This chain connects TRBV7-3 to TRBJ1-3; D call uncertain. The CDR3 consists of 13 residues. Germline CDR1 SGHTA, CDR2 FQGTGA. V gave up 5 bases and J gave up 4 bases, with 9 bases separating them. This CDR3 is CASSPTGGNTIYF. In DNA form, the CDR3 reads TGTGCCAGCAGCCCCACGGGGGGAAACACCATATATTTT.

J is TRBJ2-7 and V is TRBV2; 9 positions agree with TRBD1. Per germline, CDR1 SNHLY and CDR2 FYNNEI. The V gene end was trimmed by 0 bases and the J gene end by 3 bases; junction bases not matched to a gene: 6. CDR3 length: 16 amino acids. CDR3 sequence (DNA): TGTGCCAGCAGTGAAGCCCCGGGACAGGGCATCTACGAGCAGTACTTC. Its translation: CASSEAPGQGIYEQYF.